There are a few counts of the clone carrying this T cell receptor (beta chain). CDR3 length equals 14 residues. The V gene lost 6 bases and the J gene lost 3 bases, with 14 bases spanning the gap. In germline, CDR1 is LGHDT, CDR2 YNNKEL (reference sequence). The sample comes from a study of blood T cell repertoires in COVID-19. Study-wide background: The study drew acute and convalescent COVID-19 samples from the United States, Italy and Spain. From T cells, B-cell-depleted T cells, or PBMCs came the material, which was cDNA or gDNA.

Original handling: Quantification of nucleated cells was approximated via reference gene primer amplification. Libraries were prepared by immunoSEQ multiplex PCR; TCRdb keeps only in-frame clonotypes and omits some of them. V and J calls and clone size are given by that table; D and trimming were obtained from the DNA. The data show over 150,000 clones, more than 80% seen once. The gene calls are TRBV3-1 (or the pseudogene TRBV3-2) and TRBJ1-1; possibly TRBD1 for D (5 bases). The clonotype comes from a human donor in a cohort sampled during active COVID-19. Input material: peripheral blood. CDR3 nucleotide sequence: TGTGCCAGCAGGCACAGGTCTCGGGACACTGAAGCTTTCTTT. Its protein product is CASRHRSRDTEAFF.